This T cell receptor (beta chain) was identified in a study of cytomegalovirus exposure and HLA in healthy donors. Findings of the study overall: CMV antigen specificity was confirmed in vitro for a few CMV-associated chains. A later analysis reportedly found that, within productive TCRs, an Asian-associated ancestry cluster had fewer N-insertions than the mean observed across the 666 donors. CMV serostatus was the only immune exposure information that was available.

The PCR employed 60 Vbeta primers together with 13 Jbeta primers. Generated by immunoSEQ multiplex PCR, the TCRdb table keeps only in-frame clones and is missing some. This sample has 95,000 to 110,000 clones; 60% to 80% occur once, and the top ten carry roughly 4%. Healthy bone marrow donors formed the donor group. As regards this clone: Its antigen is currently unknown.

Looked up from germline, CDR1 is SGHNT and CDR2 is YYREEE (reference sequence). Germline trimming cut 4 bases from V and 8 bases from J; bases unmatched to any gene: 13. The CDR3 contains 16 residues. The receptor comes from a man aged 45-60 years in good health and CMV-seropositive. Sequenced material: PBMCs. This chain joins TRBV5-4 and TRBJ2-2; 8 bases align to TRBD1. Here the CDR3 DNA reads TGTGCCAGCAGCCCAGGGCAGGGGGCAGGAGGGGGGGAGCTGTTTTTT. Translating it yields CASSPGQGAGGGELFF.